This entry lists 20 T cell receptor beta chains sequenced from one sample in a study of T-cell memory formation after mild COVID-19. TCRdb used MiXCR to reprocess the 5' RACE reads, holding one entry per CDR3 protein. The sample yields some 450,000 distinct CDR3 sequences, about 20% seen once. The sample comprised PBMCs or a T cell subset sorted from them (not recorded which). These receptors all stem from a man aged 18 to 30 who had mild COVID-19 (a few samples of this study predate the infection). Cell type and time point are not known.

The table lists this clonotype with many counts. V and J are TRBV2 and TRBJ2-5; possible D gene TRBD1, 5 bases. V lost 8 bases, J lost 5 bases, and 18 bases lay in between. Germline CDR1 and CDR2: SNHLY and FYNNEI. The CDR3 has 14 amino acids. As DNA, the CDR3 is TGTGCCAGCTCAAGGACAACCTCCGGGGAGACCCAGTACTTC. Translated, it gives CASSRTTSGETQYF.

The chain recombines TRBV19 with TRBJ1-1; 8 nucleotides line up with TRBD1. CDR3 size: 16 residues. The ends lost 9 bases at V and 6 bases at J; junction bases unmatched: 18. CDR1 is LNHDA, CDR2 SQIVND, per germline (reference sequence). The CDR3 here is CASQKTGVVVGAEAFF. The CDR3 nucleotides are TGTGCCAGCCAAAAGACAGGGGTTGTAGTTGGGGCTGAAGCTTTCTTT.

This clonotype has only a few counts. The rearrangement joins TRBV27 to TRBJ2-7, with D tentatively TRBD2 (5 bases). The germline CDR1 and CDR2 sequences are MNHEY and SMNVEV (reference sequence). Between the trimmed V and J ends, which lost 8 bases and 4 bases, there was a span of 15 bases. The length of the CDR3 is 13 residues. The CDR3 region has the DNA TGTGCCAGCTCCCTCCGGGAAGGTTACGAGCAGTACGTC. It encodes CASSLREGYEQYV.

The CDR3 DNA follows: TGTGCCAGCAGACTCGGTTCAGAGGAGACCCAGTACTTC. It yields the protein CASRLGSEETQYF. The V call is TRBV7-8, the J call TRBJ2-5; D not resolved. Deletions cut 6 bases from V and 5 bases from J, with 13 bases between. Germline V gene sequence: CDR1 SGHVS, CDR2 FQNEAQ. This CDR3 has 13 amino acids.

The gene calls are TRBV6-5 and TRBJ1-2, with D uncertain. V was cut by 4 bases and J by 7 bases, with 16 bases left in between. Germline lookup yields CDR1 MNHEY and CDR2 SVGAGI. The CDR3 sequence is 14 residues long. The CDR3, as DNA: TGTGCCAGCAGTTCGTCGTCAGTCTCAGGTGGCTACACCTTC. Encoded protein: CASSSSSVSGGYTF.

The genes are TRBV6-5 and TRBJ2-7; tentative D call: TRBD1 (5 bases). Germline values: CDR1 MNHEY, CDR2 SVGAGI. The V and J ends lost 0 bases and 5 bases respectively, with 8 bases between them. This CDR3 is built from 13 residues. The CDR3 loop is CASSYSDSNEQYF. The DNA for the CDR3 is TGTGCCAGCAGTTACTCCGACAGTAACGAGCAGTACTTC.

This clonotype has only a few counts. The rearrangement joins TRBV4-2 to TRBJ2-3; perhaps TRBD2 as D (6 bases). The V and J ends lost 0 bases and 4 bases respectively, with 8 bases between them. The germline V gene has CDR1 LGHNA and CDR2 YNFKEQ. This CDR3 has 14 amino acids. The CDR3, as DNA: TGTGCCAGCAGCCAAGAGGCGGGACCAGATACGCAGTATTTT. Residues: CASSQEAGPDTQYF.

The rearrangement links TRBV20-1 to TRBJ2-3; no clear D gene. This CDR3 comprises 12 residues. Germline CDR1 DFQATT, CDR2 SNEGSKA (reference sequence). Trimming removed 3 bases at V and 2 bases at J, with 6 bases between. The CDR3 region has the DNA TGCAGTGCTAGCCCCTACACAGATACGCAGTATTTT. Translating it yields CSASPYTDTQYF.

V is TRBV6-2 or TRBV6-3 and J is TRBJ1-2; D remains ambiguous. The CDR3 is 15 amino acids. Germline V gene sequence: CDR1 MNHEY, CDR2 SVGEGT. Trimming pared 10 bases from V and 4 bases from J, leaving 22 bases between. In DNA, the CDR3 is TGTGCCACCGATAACCCGGGCTACACCTCCTATGGCTACACCTTC. Its protein product is CATDNPGYTSYGYTF.

This clonotype was detected only once. The V gene is TRBV5-1, the J gene TRBJ2-1; D uncertain. The CDR3 runs 13 residues. Trimming took 0 bases from V and 8 from J, leaving 9 bases between them. The germline V gene has CDR1 SGHRS and CDR2 YFSETQ. The CDR3 region is CASSLGTLYEQFF. In nucleotides, the CDR3 is TGCGCCAGCAGCTTGGGTACGCTCTATGAGCAGTTCTTC.

This clonotype was recorded a few times. The chain links TRBV14 to TRBJ2-7, with TRBD2 matching over 8 bases. Germline V lookup: CDR1 SGHDN, CDR2 FVKESK. CDR3 size: 13 residues. The V and J ends lost 4 bases and 8 bases, in that order; junction bases with no gene match: 7. This chain's CDR3 is CASSLRRGVQQYF. In DNA, the CDR3 is TGTGCCAGCAGCCTCCGGCGGGGGGTGCAGCAGTACTTC.

This clonotype was seen a handful of times. The chain is built from TRBV10-2 and TRBJ2-2; D may be TRBD2 (6 bases). The V end lost 3 bases, the J end lost 6 bases, and 11 bases lay between the germline ends. The CDR3 contains 14 residues. Germline V CDR1 and CDR2: WSHSY, SAAADI. This chain's CDR3 is CASSELGGAGELFF. CDR3 DNA: TGCGCCAGCAGTGAATTAGGCGGGGCCGGGGAGCTGTTTTTT.

This clonotype was counted a few times. The rearrangement joins TRBV20-1 to TRBJ2-7, with TRBD1 matching over 7 bases. This CDR3 spans 15 amino acids. The J segment lost 0 bases and the V segment lost 5 bases, leaving 10 bases of the junction unmatched. Germline-derived CDR1 and CDR2 are DFQATT and SNEGSKA (reference sequence). The CDR3 here is CSAYLPGQTSYEQYF. The CDR3 DNA follows: TGCAGTGCTTACCTCCCGGGACAGACCTCCTACGAGCAGTACTTC.

This clonotype has just one count. The chain links TRBV3-1 to TRBJ2-4, with D unresolved. Between the trimmed V and J ends, which lost 0 bases and 9 bases, there was a span of 9 bases. Germline V lookup: CDR1 LGHDT, CDR2 YNNKEL (reference sequence). The CDR3 spans 13 residues. CDR3 sequence: CASSQEGASIQYF. In nucleotides, the CDR3 is TGTGCCAGCAGCCAAGAGGGCGCAAGCATTCAGTACTTC.

The table lists this clonotype with many counts. The rearrangement uses TRBV7-2 and TRBJ1-5, with D possibly matching TRBD1 (5 bases). CDR1 and CDR2 (germline): SGHTA, FQGNSA. CDR3 length: 13 residues. The V gene lost 2 bases and the J gene lost 7 bases, with 9 bases spanning the gap. CDR3 residues: CASSLRGDQPQHF. The DNA of the CDR3 is TGTGCCAGCAGCTTACGGGGGGACCAGCCCCAGCATTTT.

The chain joins TRBV7-6 to TRBJ1-6; 8 bases are shared with TRBD1. V lost 5 bases, J lost 8 bases, and 8 bases stayed unmatched. Germline CDR1 is SGHVS and CDR2 is FNYEAQ. The CDR3 is 15 residues long. The CDR3 is CASSPRTGGDSPLHF. The CDR3 coding sequence is TGTGCCAGCAGCCCCCGAACAGGGGGGGATTCACCCCTCCACTTT. Looking up the rest from reference TRBV7-6 and TRBJ1-6 gives the full variable domain: GAGVSQSPRYKVTKRGQDVALRCDPISGHVSLYWYRQALGQGPEFLTYFNYEAQQDKSGLPNDRFSAERPEGSISTLTIQRTEQRDSAMYRCASSPRTGGDSPLHFGNGTRLTVT.

The V call is TRBV6-2 or TRBV6-3, the J call TRBJ1-1; 8 bases fit TRBD1. Germline loops: CDR1 MNHEY, CDR2 SVGEGT. J was trimmed by 4 bases and V by 6 bases; bases with no gene match: 10. This CDR3 has 15 residues. The CDR3 DNA reads TGTGCCAGCAGCCCAGATCGACAGGGGCGCACTGAAGCTTTCTTT. This sequence encodes CASSPDRQGRTEAFF.

This clonotype was picked up many times. The chain carries TRBV7-2 and TRBJ2-1, with D possibly called TRBD1 or TRBD2 (6 bases each). V was shortened by 2 bases and J by 8 bases, with 16 bases between the two germline ends. The germline V gene has CDR1 SGHTA and CDR2 FQGNSA. The CDR3 spans 15 residues. The CDR3 protein is CASSLRRGAVYEQFF. In nucleotides, the CDR3 is TGTGCCAGCAGCTTAAGGAGGGGGGCAGTATATGAGCAGTTCTTC.

This clonotype was counted only a few times. The chain has TRBV29-1 and TRBJ2-7; D remains unclear. The CDR3 is 12 residues long. Germline V lookup: CDR1 SQVTM, CDR2 ANQGSEA. The germline V and J ends were trimmed by 6 bases and 6 bases, with 15 bases remaining between them. The CDR3: CSVRKMVGEQYF. The CDR3, as DNA: TGCAGCGTCCGTAAAATGGTTGGCGAGCAGTACTTC.

This sequence joins TRBV3-1 and TRBJ2-7, with D maybe TRBD2 (6 bases). Germline V CDR1 and CDR2: LGHDT, YNNKEL (reference sequence). The CDR3 is 14 amino acids. Between the trimmed V and J ends, which lost 0 bases and 4 bases, there was a span of 10 bases. CDR3 sequence: CASSQDAGIYEQYF. The CDR3 DNA reads TGTGCCAGCAGCCAAGATGCGGGAATTTACGAGCAGTACTTC.